In its sample, the clone carrying this T cell receptor beta chain was seen once. Its antigen is still unknown. V lost 1 base, J lost 0 bases, and 16 bases lay in between. CDR3 length: 18 amino acids. CDR1 is LNHDA, CDR2 SQIVND, per germline (reference sequence). Clones were read by immunoSEQ multiplex PCR, and TCRdb kept only the in-frame ones, dropping some. The sample carries more than 50,000 clones, roughly 84% recorded once. This entry is derived from a study of OX40 agonist ivuxolimab in advanced cancers. As for the study in general: Patients were treated with ivuxolimab, an agonistic anti-OX40 (CD134) antibody. People in dose escalation had one of these cancers: hepatocellular carcinoma, melanoma, renal cell or head and neck cancer. Findings of the study overall: CD8+ T cells averaged more expanded clones than CD4+. Clonal expansion by week 6 occurred in CD4+ and CD8+ blood T cells (at 0.1 to 3.0 mg/kg).

V and J are TRBV19 and TRBJ2-1; D assignment may be TRBD1 or TRBD2 (5 bases each). The sequence was collected from an adult with an advanced solid tumor such as melanoma, head and neck, liver or kidney cancer. The sample in question was CD4+ or CD8+ T cells sorted from blood, obtained in a trial of the OX40 agonist ivuxolimab. CDR3 coding DNA: TGTGCCAGTAGTATAGGGGGGTCCGATTTCAGCTCCTACAATGAGCAGTTCTTC. Translating gives CASSIGGSDFSSYNEQFF.